This T cell receptor (beta chain) was profiled in a study of shared clonotypes between healthy human individuals. Overall study results and limits: Clonotype sharing across several donors was observed for roughly 5% of naive CD4 clonotypes.

About this clone itself: The target antigen is unknown.

Sequenced by immunoSEQ multiplex PCR; TCRdb stores in-frame clones only, minus some. The data contain about 2.3 million clones, approximately 95% of them singletons. There are 14 residues in the CDR3. V dropped 4 bases and J dropped 3 bases, with 10 bases sitting between them. Germline CDR1 MGHRA, CDR2 YSYEKL. This clonotype was obtained from a man younger than 35 in good health. Some clones in this sample may be carry-over from other donors' samples. The genes are TRBV4-1 and TRBJ1-5; no clear D gene. Sequencing was carried out using naive CD4+ T cells from PBMCs. Subset indicated: CD45RA+ positively selected. Written as DNA, the CDR3 is TGCGCCAGCAGCCGCTACTCGGACAATCAGCCCCAGCATTTT. As protein: CASSRYSDNQPQHF.